This T cell receptor beta chain stems from a study of beta chain features in type 1 diabetes. Study at large: There was similarity between patients and healthy donors in age, gender and cell yields. General study results and limits: People with Type 1 diabetes carried modestly yet significantly shorter TCRB CDR3s in all four CD4+ subsets.

This clone has more than one count but fewer than ten. Its target is not known. From germline, CDR1 is MNHEY and CDR2 SVGAGI. Trimming took off 2 bases at V and 7 bases at J, with 6 bases between the two ends. The CDR3 runs to 11 residues. Expressed TCRB transcripts were sequenced because the isolated RNA had all been reverse transcribed beforehand. Measured with immunoSEQ multiplex PCR; TCRdb has only the in-frame clones, and not every one. The top ten clones hold less than 0.025% of a sample with 550,000 to 850,000 clones, over 10% of them seen once. The receptor was isolated from a man between 18 and 29 years old with type 1 diabetes. This chain connects TRBV6-5 to TRBJ2-7, with unresolved D. What was sequenced was naive CD4+ T cells from blood. The DNA for the CDR3 is TGTGCCAGCAGTTACCGAAAGGAGCAGTACTTC. Residues: CASSYRKEQYF.